Listed below are T cell receptor beta chains from one sample, sequenced in a study of cytomegalovirus exposure and HLA in healthy donors. TCRdb keeps only in-frame clones here, not all; method: immunoSEQ multiplex PCR. This specimen shows more than 45,000 clones; the ten leading clones hold about a sixth. Material: PBMCs. Receptor source: a male donor in good health and CMV-seronegative. The CDR3 runs from the conserved cysteine through the conserved F or W. Each record gives: V gene, D gene, J gene, CDR3 protein, CDR3 DNA. D genes are given only for firm matches.

V gene: TRBV4-2
D gene: TRBD1
J gene: TRBJ2-7
CDR3 protein: CASSQADGRDRSSYEQYF
CDR3 DNA: TGTGCCAGCAGCCAAGCCGACGGCCGGGACAGGTCCTCCTACGAGCAGTACTTC

V gene: TRBV30
D gene: TRBD1
J gene: TRBJ1-1
CDR3 protein: CAWSPTGGSAFF
CDR3 DNA: TGTGCCTGGAGCCCCACAGGGGGATCCGCTTTCTTT

V gene: TRBV20-1
D gene: .
J gene: TRBJ2-1
CDR3 protein: CSALTLNEQFF
CDR3 DNA: TGCAGTGCCCTGACTTTGAATGAGCAGTTCTTC

V gene: TRBV6-5
D gene: TRBD1
J gene: TRBJ2-5
CDR3 protein: CASSYSLTGKEETQYF
CDR3 DNA: TGTGCCAGCAGTTACTCGCTGACAGGGAAGGAAGAGACCCAGTACTTC

V gene: TRBV18
D gene: .
J gene: TRBJ2-3
CDR3 protein: CASSADLMSTDTQYF
CDR3 DNA: TGTGCCAGCTCAGCAGACTTAATGTCCACAGATACGCAGTATTTT

V gene: TRBV4-3
D gene: TRBD1
J gene: TRBJ2-7
CDR3 protein: CASSQGLMKGAWEQYF
CDR3 DNA: TGCGCCAGCAGCCAAGGTTTGATGAAGGGGGCTTGGGAGCAGTACTTC

V gene: TRBV18
D gene: TRBD1
J gene: TRBJ1-2
CDR3 protein: CASSPRTGAGSGYTF
CDR3 DNA: TGTGCCAGCTCACCACGGACAGGGGCCGGGAGTGGCTACACCTTC

V gene: TRBV5-1
D gene: .
J gene: TRBJ2-7
CDR3 protein: CASSLGTDYYYEQYF
CDR3 DNA: TGCGCCAGCAGCTTGGGGACAGACTATTACTACGAGCAGTACTTC

V gene: TRBV6-1
D gene: .
J gene: TRBJ1-4
CDR3 protein: CASSGNRATNEKLFF
CDR3 DNA: TGTGCCAGCAGTGGAAACAGGGCAACTAATGAAAAACTGTTTTTT

V gene: TRBV28
D gene: .
J gene: TRBJ1-5
CDR3 protein: CASSPGFQPQHF
CDR3 DNA: TGTGCCAGCAGCCCAGGTTTTCAGCCCCAGCATTTT

V gene: TRBV2
D gene: .
J gene: TRBJ1-1
CDR3 protein: CASSVNRIGTEAFF
CDR3 DNA: TGTGCCAGCAGTGTCAACAGGATAGGCACTGAAGCTTTCTTT

V gene: TRBV6-1
D gene: TRBD2
J gene: TRBJ2-5
CDR3 protein: CASSGLAGTQETQYF
CDR3 DNA: TGTGCCAGCAGTGGACTAGCGGGGACCCAAGAGACCCAGTACTTC

V gene: TRBV20-1
D gene: .
J gene: TRBJ2-7
CDR3 protein: CSAQQSYEQYF
CDR3 DNA: TGCAGTGCCCAACAGTCCTACGAGCAGTACTTC

V gene: TRBV5-6
D gene: .
J gene: TRBJ2-7
CDR3 protein: CASSTTQGWTYEQYF
CDR3 DNA: TGTGCCAGCAGTACAACACAGGGCTGGACCTACGAGCAGTACTTC

V gene: TRBV5-4
D gene: TRBD2
J gene: TRBJ2-1
CDR3 protein: CASSELARGREQFF
CDR3 DNA: TGTGCCAGCAGCGAACTAGCGCGGGGGAGGGAGCAGTTCTTC

V gene: TRBV9
D gene: TRBD1
J gene: TRBJ1-6
CDR3 protein: CASSGTGVRSPLHF
CDR3 DNA: TGTGCCAGCAGTGGGACAGGGGTACGATCACCCCTCCACTTT

V gene: TRBV4-2
D gene: TRBD1
J gene: TRBJ1-5
CDR3 protein: CASSQGTGYSNQPQHF
CDR3 DNA: TGTGCCAGCAGCCAAGGGACAGGGTATAGCAATCAGCCCCAGCATTTT

V gene: TRBV9
D gene: TRBD1
J gene: TRBJ1-2
CDR3 protein: CASSLRTGGERGYTF
CDR3 DNA: TGTGCCAGCAGCCTTCGGACAGGGGGCGAAAGAGGCTACACCTTC